These T cell receptor beta chains were read from a single sample in a study of T cell repertoires in cytomegalovirus infection. Using its own MiXCR run on the reads, TCRdb lists one record per CDR3 protein. The repertoire includes approximately 89,000 distinct CDR3 sequences, 29% of them detected once, and over 60% sits in the top ten. No antigens are known for them. This specimen was CD8+ T cells from cultured PBMCs, taken from culture after CMV antigen stimulation. These receptors originate from a human donor in good health (CMV status not recorded). Some clones in this sample may be carry-over from other donors' samples. CDR3s include the opening cysteine and the closing phenylalanine or tryptophan. D genes are given only for firm matches. Part of the rows lack a size; the others show once, few, many or a class for expanded clones.

D gene | CDR3 length | clone size | J gene | V gene | CDR3 DNA | CDR3 protein
- | 16 | - | TRBJ2-5 | TRBV20-1 | TGCAGTGCTAGTAGTAGGGGGGGGACATCGAGGGAGACCCAGTACTTC | CSASSRGGTSRETQYF
- | 14 | - | TRBJ1-2 | TRBV19 | TGTGCCAGTAGTATTGGGGGAAGCGGCTATGGCTACACCTTC | CASSIGGSGYGYTF
- | 15 | - | TRBJ2-1 | TRBV9 | TGTGCCAGCAGCGTAGGTAGACAAACCTACAATGAGCAGTTCTTC | CASSVGRQTYNEQFF
- | 14 | few | TRBJ1-5 | TRBV6-1 | TGTGCCAGCAGTGAAGCGCGGGTTCTGAAGCCCCAGCATTTT | CASSEARVLKPQHF
- | 15 | many | TRBJ2-1 | TRBV7-8 | TGTGCCAGCAGCTCCCCAGGGATATTCTACAATGAGCAGTTCTTC | CASSSPGIFYNEQFF
- | 18 | few | TRBJ1-3 | TRBV12-3/TRBV12-4 | TGTGCCAGCAGTCCACTCTCTCCAGCCGACAGAAACGGAAACACCATATATTTT | CASSPLSPADRNGNTIYF
TRBD2 | 17 | - | TRBJ2-3 | TRBV27 | TGTGCCAGCAGTTTATTACAGAGCGGGGGGGCATTTGATACGCAGTATTTT | CASSLLQSGGAFDTQYF
TRBD2 | 14 | - | TRBJ2-7 | TRBV11-1 | TGTGCCAGCAGCGACTCTAGCGGGGGCTACGAGCAGTACTTC | CASSDSSGGYEQYF
- | 17 | - | TRBJ2-7 | TRBV3-1 | TGTGCCAGCAGCCAAGATGGGGTAGGAGCTGCTTTTTGGGAGCAGTACTTC | CASSQDGVGAAFWEQYF
- | 15 | - | TRBJ1-1 | TRBV28 | TGTGCCAGCAGTTTTTCCTTAACCACGAACACTGAAGCTTTCTTT | CASSFSLTTNTEAFF
- | 13 | few | TRBJ1-1 | TRBV5-4 | TGTGCCAGCAGCTTGTCCCGGATCACTGAAGCTTTCTTT | CASSLSRITEAFF
TRBD1 | 15 | many | TRBJ1-5 | TRBV7-2 | TGTGCCAGCAGCCCTAGACAGGGGCCAAATCAGCCCCAGCATTTT | CASSPRQGPNQPQHF
TRBD2 | 16 | - | TRBJ2-1 | TRBV5-4 | TGTGCCAGCAGCTTGTCCCCTAGCGGGGATCGCGGTGAGCAGTTCTTC | CASSLSPSGDRGEQFF
- | 13 | - | TRBJ1-2 | TRBV6-5 | TGTGCCAGCAGTTCGCAGGGAGACTATGGCTACACCTTC | CASSSQGDYGYTF
- | 16 | few | TRBJ2-3 | TRBV12-3/TRBV12-4 | TGTGCCAGCAGTTTAGGTTGGAGGGGAATGGCAGATACGCAGTATTTT | CASSLGWRGMADTQYF
- | 14 | - | TRBJ2-5 | TRBV19 | TGTGCCAGTAGTATAGTACATAACCAAGAGACCCAGTACTTC | CASSIVHNQETQYF
- | 15 | few | TRBJ2-7 | TRBV6-1 | TGTGCCAGCAGTGAAGATGCAGGGGCTCCCTACGAGCAGTACTTC | CASSEDAGAPYEQYF
TRBD1 | 15 | - | TRBJ2-7 | TRBV4-1 | TGCGCCAGCAGCCTTGAGACAGGGAGTCGATACGAGCAGTACTTC | CASSLETGSRYEQYF
- | 17 | many | TRBJ2-5 | TRBV7-9 | TGTGCCAGCAGCTACGAGGGGTGGGGGGGCGATCAAGAGACCCAGTACTTC | CASSYEGWGGDQETQYF
- | 13 | - | TRBJ1-2 | TRBV7-9 | TGTGCCAGCAGCTTTAAGCCCAACTATGGCTACACCTTC | CASSFKPNYGYTF
TRBD1 | 15 | - | TRBJ2-7 | TRBV12-3/TRBV12-4 | TGTGCCAGCACCACGACCGGGACAGGGGGTTTCGAGCAGTACTTC | CASTTTGTGGFEQYF
TRBD1 | 19 | - | TRBJ2-6 | TRBV27 | TGTGCCAGCAGTTTATATTACGGGGACAGCAGCTCTGGGGCCAACGTCCTGACTTTC | CASSLYYGDSSSGANVLTF
- | 13 | - | TRBJ1-1 | TRBV19 | TGTGCCACCTCCCTTTTGGGGCACACTGAAGCTTTCTTT | CATSLLGHTEAFF
- | 13 | - | TRBJ1-1 | TRBV28 | TGTGCCAGCAGTTATCTGGGAAACACTGAAGCTTTCTTT | CASSYLGNTEAFF
TRBD1 | 15 | - | TRBJ2-5 | TRBV24-1 | TGTGCCACCAGTGACCGGGACAGGGTTCAAGAGACCCAGTACTTC | CATSDRDRVQETQYF
- | 15 | - | TRBJ1-2 | TRBV7-2 | TGTGCCAGCAGCCCAAATTCTTTCCCCAACTATGGCTACACCTTC | CASSPNSFPNYGYTF
TRBD1 | 15 | - | TRBJ2-2 | TRBV4-1 | TGCGCCAGCAGCACGGGACAGGGTGGCACCGGGGAGCTGTTTTTT | CASSTGQGGTGELFF
TRBD2 | 19 | many | TRBJ2-7 | TRBV6-5 | TGTGCCAGCAGTTACGAGGGACTAGCGGGGGGAGGAAGCTCCTACGAGCAGTACTTC | CASSYEGLAGGGSSYEQYF
- | 16 | few | TRBJ2-6 | TRBV2 | TGTGCCAGCAGTGGACAGGCCCGCTCTGGGGCCAACGTCCTGACTTTC | CASSGQARSGANVLTF
- | 14 | many | TRBJ2-7 | TRBV7-9 | TGTGCCAGCAGCCCGCGAACGGCGAACTACGAGCAGTACTTC | CASSPRTANYEQYF
TRBD1 | 15 | - | TRBJ1-1 | TRBV6-1 | TGTGCCAGCAGTTACGCCGGGACAGCTAACACTGAAGCTTTCTTT | CASSYAGTANTEAFF
TRBD1 | 14 | few | TRBJ2-1 | TRBV7-8 | TGTGCCAGCACTAACAGGGGGGTTTACAATGAGCAGTTCTTC | CASTNRGVYNEQFF
- | 15 | few | TRBJ1-1 | TRBV4-1 | TGCGCCAGCAGCCAAGCCGAGAACGGGAACACTGAAGCTTTCTTT | CASSQAENGNTEAFF
- | 16 | few | TRBJ2-2 | TRBV7-9 | TGTGCCAGCAGAGAAGATAGTACAGGATACACCGGGGAGCTGTTTTTT | CASREDSTGYTGELFF
- | 15 | - | TRBJ1-6 | TRBV15 | TGTGCCACCAGCAGAGCGGCAGGACCTGATTCACCCCTCCACTTT | CATSRAAGPDSPLHF
TRBD2 | 19 | many | TRBJ2-1 | TRBV7-9 | TGTGCCAGCAGCTCATCCGGGACTAGCGGGGGGGCGTACTACAATGAGCAGTTCTTC | CASSSSGTSGGAYYNEQFF
TRBD2 | 16 | - | TRBJ2-1 | TRBV7-9 | TGTGCCAGCAGCTCCCCGGGACTAGCGGGGGGCAATGAGCAGTTCTTC | CASSSPGLAGGNEQFF
TRBD2 | 19 | - | TRBJ2-1 | TRBV20-1 | TGCAGTGCTCTAAAGAGGCTAGCGGGGGGTCCCAGCTCCTACAATGAGCAGTTCTTC | CSALKRLAGGPSSYNEQFF
- | 16 | - | TRBJ2-2 | TRBV19 | TGTGCCAGTAGTATATTATCGGTTGTGAACACCGGGGAGCTGTTTTTT | CASSILSVVNTGELFF
TRBD2 | 17 | - | TRBJ2-5 | TRBV5-4 | TGTGCCAGCAGCTTTACTACGTATCTAGCGGAGAAAGAGACCCAGTACTTC | CASSFTTYLAEKETQYF
- | 15 | - | TRBJ2-1 | TRBV7-9 | TGTGCCAGCAGCTCGACAGGTTCCCCCTACAATGAGCAGTTCTTC | CASSSTGSPYNEQFF
- | 14 | few | TRBJ1-1 | TRBV7-9 | TGTGCCAGCAGCCGTAACAGGGAGAACACTGAAGCTTTCTTT | CASSRNRENTEAFF